This T cell receptor (beta chain) came from a study of T cell responses to AZD1222 COVID-19 vaccine. The V and J ends lost 5 bases and 9 bases respectively, with 14 bases between them. There are 13 residues in the CDR3. Per germline, CDR1 MDHEN and CDR2 SYDVKM. Study-level results: Repertoires were obtained only post-peak T cell response. Unmutated variant regions are reportedly the target of nearly half of TCRs that are spike-specific. Among vaccine-associated CD4 TCRs, coverage spanned spike, with dominance at 160-218 and 743-854.

Regarding this clone: What it binds is unknown.

The method was immunoSEQ multiplex PCR; TCRdb's version includes in-frame clones alone and lacks a portion of them. The data contain 95,000 to 120,000 clones, about nine tenths of them singletons. This sequence was found in an adult who received the AZD1222 COVID-19 vaccine. The source was peripheral blood, collected 28 days after the second AZD1222 dose. The chain joins TRBV28 to TRBJ2-1, with D possibly TRBD1 on 6 matching bases. In DNA form, the CDR3 reads TGTGCCAGCAGTCTGTGGGGGCCGGGTGAGCAGTTCTTC. It encodes CASSLWGPGEQFF.